The 22 T cell receptor beta chains given below trace back to one sample, sequenced in a study of T cell repertoires in cytomegalovirus infection. TCRdb re-called the reads with MiXCR, one entry per CDR3 protein. The sample contains 830,000 or so distinct CDR3 sequences, about 33% of which appear only once. Their recognized antigens are unknown. Sequences were derived from cultured CD8+ T cells from PBMCs, sampled from culture after CMV antigen stimulation. The receptor set was obtained from a human donor in good health (CMV status not recorded). Some clones in this sample may be carry-over from other donors' samples.

The rearrangement links TRBV19 to TRBJ1-5, with D maybe TRBD1 (6 bases). The CDR3 covers 14 residues. The ends were cut back, 10 bases at V and 4 bases at J, with 17 bases in the middle. Germline CDR1 and CDR2: LNHDA and SQIVND (reference sequence). This CDR3 reads CATLSDSSNQPQHF. The CDR3 DNA follows: TGTGCCACACTTTCGGACAGCTCTAATCAGCCCCAGCATTTT.

Turning to this clonotype: One junction end disagrees with the germline gene, perhaps due to a read error. CDR3 region: CANSPGIGNQPQHF. DNA for the CDR3: TGTGCCAACAGTCCGGGGATAGGGAATCAGCCCCAGCATTTT. The chain carries TRBV27 and TRBJ1-5; D gene ambiguous. Germline values: CDR1 MNHEY, CDR2 SMNVEV (reference sequence). This CDR3 has 14 residues.

The chain recombines TRBV29-1 with TRBJ2-5; D gene uncertain. The CDR3 is made up of 13 amino acids. CDR1 is SQVTM, CDR2 ANQGSEA, per germline. Trimming took off 0 bases at V and 9 bases at J, with 14 bases between the two ends. CDR3 sequence (DNA): TGCAGCGTTGAAGATGGAGATCTTGAGGCCCAGTACTTC. Translating gives CSVEDGDLEAQYF.

This chain uses TRBV2 with TRBJ2-7, with TRBD1 matching over 8 bases. V was pared by 2 bases and J by 3 bases, with 6 bases of the junction left unmatched. Germline V gene lookup returns CDR1 SNHLY and CDR2 FYNNEI. The CDR3 consists of 15 residues. In DNA form, the CDR3 reads TGTGCCAGCAGTGAATTTCAGGGGGCAAACTACGAGCAGTACTTC. Its translation: CASSEFQGANYEQYF. Based on the CDR3 plus reference TRBV2 and TRBJ2-7, the full variable domain is EPEVTQTPSHQVTQMGQEVILRCVPISNHLYFYWYRQILGQKVEFLVSFYNNEISEKSEIFDDQFSVERPDGSNFTLKIRSTKLEDSAMYFCASSEFQGANYEQYFGPGTRLTVT.

This clonotype was recorded a few times. The rearrangement joins TRBV20-1 to TRBJ2-5; D unresolved. The CDR3 runs 12 residues. Germline CDR1 is DFQATT and CDR2 is SNEGSKA (reference sequence). V gave up 4 bases and J gave up 1 base, with 7 bases separating them. The CDR3 reads CSAIGPQETQYF. The CDR3 bases are TGCAGTGCTATTGGCCCCCAAGAGACCCAGTACTTC.

This clonotype was detected ten times or more. The V and J genes are TRBV7-8 and TRBJ2-2, with D perhaps matching TRBD2 (5 bases). The V end lost 5 bases, the J end lost 4 bases, and 17 bases lay between the germline ends. Germline V gene data show CDR1 as SGHVS and CDR2 as FQNEAQ. This CDR3 region has 16 residues. The CDR3 nucleotides are TGTGCCAGCAGCCCTATACGGGCAGGAGGCACCGGGGAGCTGTTTTTT. Translation: CASSPIRAGGTGELFF.

The chain carries TRBV10-3 and TRBJ2-2; 9 bases line up with TRBD1. Germline loops: CDR1 ENHRY, CDR2 SYGVKD. This CDR3 contains 15 residues. Trimming cost V 4 bases and J 4 bases; bases outside gene matches: 4. CDR3: CAISGGQGSTGELFF. The CDR3, as DNA: TGTGCCATCAGTGGGGGACAGGGAAGCACCGGGGAGCTGTTTTTT.

The chain couples TRBV6-6 to TRBJ1-3; D remains ambiguous. There are 14 residues in the CDR3. V was trimmed by 2 bases and J by 3 bases, leaving 8 bases between them. The germline CDR1 and CDR2 sequences are MNHNY and SVGAGI (reference sequence). CDR3 nucleotide sequence: TGTGCCAGCAGTTACCCGGGGAATGGAAACACCATATATTTT. Protein: CASSYPGNGNTIYF.

A note on this clonotype: One end of the junction is discordant with germline, which a read error may explain. The chain links TRBV27 to TRBJ2-3; D may be TRBD1 (6 bases). CDR3 size: 15 residues. CDR1 is MNHEY, CDR2 SMNVEV, per germline (reference sequence). CDR3 amino acids: CANSLLQGSTDTQYF. The DNA of the CDR3 is TGTGCCAACAGTTTACTACAGGGAAGCACAGATACGCAGTATTTT.

The chain is built from TRBV5-8 and TRBJ2-3, with no clear D. Trimming took 1 base from V and 4 from J, leaving 10 bases between them. Germline CDR1 is SGHTS and CDR2 is YDEGEE. CDR3 length equals 14 residues. CDR3 in amino acids: CASSLFLGADTQYF. DNA of the CDR3: TGTGCCAGCAGCTTGTTTCTAGGCGCAGATACGCAGTATTTT.

This clonotype was seen more than once but under ten times. The V call is TRBV7-9, the J call TRBJ2-7; the D gene is possibly TRBD1 (6 bases). Germline CDR1 reads SEHNR; CDR2 reads FQNEAQ (reference sequence). Trimming removed 3 bases at V and 3 bases at J, with 21 bases between. This CDR3 comprises 17 residues. This CDR3 reads CASSFVPDSRRDYEQYF. The DNA for the CDR3 is TGTGCCAGCAGCTTCGTCCCGGACAGCCGAAGGGACTACGAGCAGTACTTC.

CDR3 DNA: TGTGCCAGCAGTTCTGACAGGGTGGAGGACACCGGGGAGCTGTTTTTT. Translation: CASSSDRVEDTGELFF. The chain recombines TRBV6-2 or TRBV6-3 with TRBJ2-2; 7 bases map to TRBD1. CDR3 length: 16 amino acids. Germline V lookup: CDR1 MNHEY, CDR2 SVGEGT. J lost 3 bases, V lost 4 bases, and 8 bases had no gene match.

This sequence joins TRBV5-1 and TRBJ2-5, with D tentatively TRBD2 (5 bases). V lost 6 bases, J lost 2 bases, and 14 bases lay in between. This CDR3 spans 14 amino acids. Germline CDR1 reads SGHRS; CDR2 reads YFSETQ. The CDR3 reads CASTTELAQETQYF. The CDR3 bases are TGCGCCAGCACCACTGAGCTAGCTCAAGAGACCCAGTACTTC.

This clonotype was recorded a few times. For the CDR3, the DNA is TGTGCTAGTTGTGACAGAACCGAGGAGACCCAGTACTTC. Residues: CASCDRTEETQYF. The chain carries TRBV12-5 and TRBJ2-5; a weak D match, TRBD1 (5 bases). The CDR3 has 13 residues. Per germline, CDR1 LGHNT and CDR2 FRNRAP. V was clipped by 8 bases and J by 5 bases, with 15 bases between them.

The genes are TRBV24-1 and TRBJ2-1; tentatively, D is TRBD1 or TRBD2 (5 bases each). From germline, CDR1 is KGHDR and CDR2 SFDVKD. Trimming removed 10 bases at V and 7 bases at J, with 10 bases between. The CDR3 loop spans 11 amino acids. The CDR3 reads CATGTANEQFF. The CDR3 DNA is TGTGCCACAGGGACCGCTAATGAGCAGTTCTTC.

This clonotype turned up a few times. The chain has TRBV12-3 or TRBV12-4 and TRBJ2-5, with D perhaps matching TRBD1 (5 bases). The CDR3 extends over 14 amino acids. V dropped 5 bases and J dropped 4 bases, with 14 bases sitting between them. In DNA form, the CDR3 reads TGTGCCAGCAGTACCTCAGGGTATCGAGAGACCCAGTACTTC. This codes for CASSTSGYRETQYF.

The chain joins TRBV2 to TRBJ1-2; no reliable D call. V was clipped by 2 bases and J by 4 bases, with 8 bases between them. The CDR3 runs to 13 residues. Germline V gene lookup returns CDR1 SNHLY and CDR2 FYNNEI. CDR3 sequence: CASSERRAYGYTF. The CDR3 coding sequence is TGTGCCAGCAGTGAAAGGCGGGCCTATGGCTACACCTTC.

CDR3 loop: CASSPLEPNQPQHF. The CDR3 DNA reads TGTGCCAGCAGTCCCTTGGAACCCAATCAGCCCCAGCATTTT. V usage is TRBV27 and J usage is TRBJ1-5; D remains ambiguous. This CDR3 contains 14 residues. Germline V gene sequence: CDR1 MNHEY, CDR2 SMNVEV (reference sequence). Trimming stripped 5 bases from V and 3 bases from J, with 11 bases between.

J is TRBJ1-1 and V is TRBV2, with a tentative D call TRBD1 (5 bases). The CDR3 has 15 residues. V lost 3 bases and J lost 5, with 16 bases in between. In germline, CDR1 is SNHLY, CDR2 FYNNEI. The CDR3 DNA follows: TGTGCCAGCAGTGACCCGACAGCCGGGGGAACTGAAGCTTTCTTT. It is translated as CASSDPTAGGTEAFF.

The J gene is TRBJ2-5, the V gene TRBV24-1; possibly TRBD1 or TRBD2 for D (6 bases each). Germline lookup yields CDR1 KGHDR and CDR2 SFDVKD. The CDR3 spans 15 residues. V was shortened by 1 base and J by 5 bases, with 13 bases between the two germline ends. The CDR3 protein is CATSDLITGRETQYF. In nucleotides, the CDR3 is TGTGCCACCAGTGATTTAATAACAGGGAGGGAGACCCAGTACTTC.

The chain joins TRBV27 to TRBJ1-2; no reliable D call. V lost 5 bases and J 5 bases, leaving 15 bases between the germline ends. The germline gives CDR1 MNHEY, CDR2 SMNVEV (reference sequence). This CDR3 is 14 amino acids long. CDR3 nucleotide sequence: TGTGCCAGCAGTCCGATAGCAGAGTGGTATGGCTACACCTTC. Protein sequence: CASSPIAEWYGYTF.

This clonotype occurred a few times. The chain has TRBV18 and TRBJ2-1; 8 bases agree with TRBD1. Germline CDR1 and CDR2: KGHSH and LQKENI. V shed 5 bases and J 10 bases; nucleotides not matched to a gene: 4. This CDR3 comprises 12 residues. The CDR3: CASSATGDEQFF. CDR3 nucleotides: TGTGCCAGCTCAGCGACAGGGGACGAGCAGTTCTTC.